This TCR beta chain stems from a study of blood T cell repertoires in COVID-19. Germline V gene data show CDR1 as LNHDA and CDR2 as SQIVND (reference sequence). The CDR3 has 17 amino acids. With V trimmed by 0 bases and J by 5 bases, 12 bases remained unmatched. Libraries were prepared by immunoSEQ multiplex PCR; TCRdb keeps only in-frame clonotypes and omits some of them. The sample has more than 95,000 clones; more than 80% are singletons. The genes are TRBV19 and TRBJ2-7; TRBD2 agrees at 8 bases. The sequence was obtained from a woman aged 80 or over with COVID-19, enrolled during active disease. Sequenced sample: peripheral blood. This CDR3 reads CASSIDPPGLGRNEQYF. Here the CDR3 DNA reads TGTGCCAGTAGTATAGATCCTCCGGGACTAGGGAGGAACGAGCAGTACTTC.